A selection of T cell receptor beta chains follows, all from one sample in a study of blood T cell repertoires in COVID-19. Method: immunoSEQ multiplex PCR; TCRdb's copy keeps in-frame clones and lacks some. The table includes roughly 50,000 clones, 84% detected once. The sample consisted of peripheral blood. The receptors were gathered from a woman of 80 years or more with acute or convalescent COVID-19. Both conserved end residues are part of each CDR3. The D gene is left open where the match is weak. Expanded clones get a size class; other rows say once, few or many, or leave the size out.

v_gene	d_gene	abundance	j_gene	CDR3aa	CDR3nt
TRBV5-1	-	-	TRBJ1-4	CASSLGATREKLFF	TGCGCCAGCAGCTTAGGGGCAACCCGAGAAAAACTGTTTTTT
TRBV3-1/TRBV3-2	-	-	TRBJ1-1	CASSQEGGRGRSTEAFF	TGTGCCAGCAGCCAAGAGGGGGGGCGAGGGCGAAGCACTGAAGCTTTCTTT
TRBV6-6	TRBD2	-	TRBJ2-1	CATYPGGGGSYNEQFF	TGTGCCACCTACCCGGGGGGGGGAGGTTCCTACAATGAGCAGTTCTTC
TRBV6-5	-	-	TRBJ1-6	CASSYGASRNSPLHF	TGTGCCAGCAGTTACGGGGCTTCGAGGAATTCACCCCTCCACTTT
TRBV15	TRBD1	-	TRBJ2-7	CATSRGTGSNYEQYF	TGTGCCACCAGCAGGGGGACAGGGTCAAACTACGAGCAGTACTTC
TRBV6-1	-	-	TRBJ1-4	CASSEGAAQKLFF	TGTGCCAGCAGTGAAGGGGCAGCCCAAAAACTGTTTTTT
TRBV7-9	-	-	TRBJ2-2	CASSRPGASGTGELFF	TGTGCCAGCAGCCGCCCAGGGGCCTCAGGCACCGGGGAGCTGTTTTTT
TRBV3-1/TRBV3-2	-	-	TRBJ1-4	CASSPFEGTEKLFF	TGTGCCAGCAGCCCGTTTGAGGGCACTGAAAAACTGTTTTTT
TRBV6-5	TRBD2	once	TRBJ2-1	CASSGGFADEQFF	TGTGCCAGCTCGGGGGGTTTTGCCGATGAGCAGTTCTTC
TRBV6-5	-	once	TRBJ2-7	CASSLGGEFYEQYF	TGTGCCAGCAGCCTGGGGGGTGAATTCTACGAGCAGTACTTC
TRBV7-9	TRBD1	-	TRBJ2-7	CASSQPGTGVIYF	TGTGCCAGCAGCCAACCCGGGACAGGCGTAATCTACTTC
TRBV6-5	-	-	TRBJ1-4	CASRKEPSPNEKLFF	TGTGCCAGCCGCAAAGAGCCGTCACCTAATGAAAAACTGTTTTTT
TRBV6-5	TRBD1	-	TRBJ1-6	CASSRDSYNSPLHF	TGTGCCAGCAGTAGGGACAGCTATAATTCACCCCTCCACTTT
TRBV29-1	TRBD1	-	TRBJ2-3	CNVNRGGTDTQYF	TGCAACGTCAACAGGGGTGGGACAGATACGCAGTATTTT
TRBV15	-	-	TRBJ2-5	CATSRGPGGETQYF	TGTGCCACCAGCAGAGGGCCAGGCGGGGAGACCCAGTACTTC
TRBV19	-	-	TRBJ1-1	CASSIGLKNTEAFF	TGTGCCAGTAGTATCGGACTCAAGAACACTGAAGCTTTCTTT
TRBV10-3	TRBD1	-	TRBJ2-7	CAISESEAGGSLYEQYF	TGTGCCATCAGTGAGTCGGAGGCAGGGGGCTCCCTCTACGAGCAGTACTTC
TRBV4-1	-	few	TRBJ1-5	CASSQVSGSSNQPQHF	TGCGCCAGCAGCCAAGTATCAGGGTCTAGCAATCAGCCCCAGCATTTT
TRBV3-1/TRBV3-2	-	-	TRBJ1-1	CASSQSATNTEAFF	TGTGCCAGCAGCCAAAGTGCAACTAACACTGAAGCTTTCTTT
TRBV9	TRBD1	once	TRBJ2-7	CASSVGAGGREQYF	TGTGCCAGCAGCGTAGGGGCAGGGGGCCGAGAGCAGTACTTC
TRBV14	-	-	TRBJ2-1	CASSQDANAEQFF	TGTGCCAGCAGCCAAGATGCGAACGCTGAGCAGTTCTTC
TRBV2	-	-	TRBJ1-4	CASGDWREKLFF	TGTGCCAGCGGGGACTGGAGGGAAAAACTGTTTTTT
TRBV18	TRBD1	-	TRBJ2-7	CASSSGGEQYF	TGTGCCAGCTCATCAGGGGGAGAGCAGTACTTC
TRBV24-1	-	-	TRBJ1-1	CAAGRSNTEAFF	TGTGCCGCCGGTCGGAGTAACACTGAAGCTTTCTTT
TRBV30	TRBD1	-	TRBJ1-4	CACGTGNEKLFF	TGTGCCTGCGGGACAGGGAATGAAAAACTGTTTTTT
TRBV7-9	-	-	TRBJ1-1	CASSIPTGTEAFF	TGTGCCAGCAGTATACCGACGGGCACTGAAGCTTTCTTT
TRBV11-3	TRBD1	once	TRBJ2-7	CASSPDSGTGIHEQYF	TGTGCCAGCAGCCCAGACTCGGGGACAGGGATCCACGAGCAGTACTTC
TRBV2	TRBD1	-	TRBJ1-2	CASSETRTGGSYTF	TGTGCCAGCAGTGAAACCAGGACAGGGGGTAGCTACACCTTC
TRBV11-2	-	-	TRBJ2-7	CASSFRVGEQYF	TGTGCCAGCAGCTTCAGGGTTGGGGAGCAGTACTTC
TRBV5-6	TRBD2	once	TRBJ2-3	CASSLGTSFTSTDTQYF	TGTGCCAGCAGCTTGGGGACTAGCTTTACCAGCACAGATACGCAGTATTTT
TRBV2	-	-	TRBJ2-3	CASAARSTDTQYF	TGTGCCAGCGCTGCACGGAGCACAGATACGCAGTATTTT
TRBV4-2	TRBD2	-	TRBJ2-2	CASSHSGGPVTGELFF	TGTGCCAGCAGCCATAGCGGGGGCCCGGTCACCGGGGAGCTGTTTTTT
TRBV6-5	-	-	TRBJ1-2	CASSTGEGHGYTF	TGTGCCAGCAGTACTGGAGAGGGTCATGGCTACACCTTC
TRBV15	TRBD1	-	TRBJ1-4	CATSSPRDRGREKLFF	TGTGCCACCAGCAGCCCCCGGGACAGGGGAAGAGAAAAACTGTTTTTT
TRBV7-8	-	-	TRBJ1-2	CASSLDRAYGYTF	TGTGCCAGCAGCTTAGACAGGGCATATGGCTACACCTTC
TRBV10-3	TRBD1	many	TRBJ1-2	CAISERIAGTVYGYTF	TGTGCCATCAGTGAAAGGATTGCAGGGACAGTCTATGGCTACACCTTC
TRBV5-1	TRBD1	-	TRBJ1-4	CASSLGDRAEKLFF	TGCGCCAGCAGCTTGGGGGACAGGGCTGAAAAACTGTTTTTT
TRBV6-5	TRBD1	-	TRBJ1-3	CASKTGDLGNTIYF	TGTGCCAGCAAGACAGGGGATTTAGGAAACACCATATATTTT
TRBV7-6	-	-	TRBJ2-3	CASSLESLTTKSTDTQYF	TGTGCCAGCAGCTTAGAAAGCCTTACTACTAAAAGCACAGATACGCAGTATTTT
TRBV7-2	-	-	TRBJ2-5	CASSFISGAQGRGETQYF	TGTGCCAGCAGCTTCATTTCCGGGGCCCAGGGGCGTGGAGAGACCCAGTACTTC
TRBV11-2	TRBD1	-	TRBJ2-5	CASSSGTGWQETQYF	TGTGCCAGCAGCTCCGGGACAGGGTGGCAAGAGACCCAGTACTTC
TRBV19	-	-	TRBJ1-5	CASMDSRNQPQHF	TGTGCCAGTATGGACAGCCGGAATCAGCCCCAGCATTTT
TRBV5-1	TRBD1	-	TRBJ1-4	CASKIQGSGNEKLFF	TGCGCCAGCAAAATACAGGGGTCGGGTAATGAAAAACTGTTTTTT
TRBV19	-	-	TRBJ2-1	CASSIGGQVWNEQFF	TGTGCCAGTAGTATAGGAGGGCAAGTGTGGAATGAGCAGTTCTTC
TRBV10-3	-	-	TRBJ1-4	CAISESGGEREKLFF	TGTGCCATCAGTGAGTCGGGAGGGGAGAGGGAAAAACTGTTTTTT
TRBV30	-	-	TRBJ1-6	CAWSVEGIYNSPLHF	TGTGCCTGGAGTGTCGAGGGAATCTATAATTCACCCCTCCACTTT
TRBV18	-	-	TRBJ2-7	CASSDQGFTYEQYF	TGTGCCAGCTCAGACCAGGGGTTTACCTACGAGCAGTACTTC
TRBV19	-	once	TRBJ1-4	CASSIAGTAATNEKLFF	TGTGCCAGTAGTATAGCTGGGACTGCCGCAACTAATGAAAAACTGTTTTTT
TRBV5-4	TRBD1	-	TRBJ1-1	CASSLRTGLNTEAFF	TGTGCCAGCAGCTTAAGGACAGGGCTGAACACTGAAGCTTTCTTT
TRBV5-1	-	-	TRBJ2-5	CASSPGGGETQYF	TGCGCCAGCAGCCCGGGTGGGGGGGAGACCCAGTACTTC
TRBV29-1	-	-	TRBJ1-5	CSVGGSNSNQPQHF	TGCAGCGTGGGGGGTTCGAATAGCAATCAGCCCCAGCATTTT
TRBV5-4	-	-	TRBJ2-7	CASSLGAAYEQYF	TGTGCCAGCAGCTTGGGGGCCGCCTACGAGCAGTACTTC
TRBV2	TRBD2	-	TRBJ2-2	CASSGKTSGATGELFF	TGTGCCAGCAGTGGGAAGACTAGCGGGGCCACCGGGGAGCTGTTTTTT
TRBV2	TRBD1	-	TRBJ1-5	CASSEAGGVQPQHF	TGTGCCAGCAGTGAGGCAGGGGGCGTCCAGCCCCAGCATTTT
TRBV30	TRBD1	few	TRBJ1-6	CAWSQGQGDSPLHF	TGTGCCTGGAGCCAAGGACAGGGAGATTCACCCCTCCACTTT
TRBV19	TRBD1	-	TRBJ1-2	CASSTISGGRGYTF	TGTGCCAGTAGTACTATATCAGGGGGTAGGGGCTACACCTTC
TRBV18	-	few	TRBJ1-2	CASSPQGRDGYTF	TGTGCCAGCTCACCCCAGGGCAGGGATGGCTACACCTTC
TRBV21-1	-	-	TRBJ1-1	CASSKVKGQAEAFF	TGTGCCAGCAGCAAAGTGAAGGGGCAGGCTGAAGCTTTCTTT
TRBV4-1	-	-	TRBJ2-1	CASSQVGDSSYNEQFF	TGCGCCAGCAGCCAAGTTGGTGACAGCTCCTACAATGAGCAGTTCTTC